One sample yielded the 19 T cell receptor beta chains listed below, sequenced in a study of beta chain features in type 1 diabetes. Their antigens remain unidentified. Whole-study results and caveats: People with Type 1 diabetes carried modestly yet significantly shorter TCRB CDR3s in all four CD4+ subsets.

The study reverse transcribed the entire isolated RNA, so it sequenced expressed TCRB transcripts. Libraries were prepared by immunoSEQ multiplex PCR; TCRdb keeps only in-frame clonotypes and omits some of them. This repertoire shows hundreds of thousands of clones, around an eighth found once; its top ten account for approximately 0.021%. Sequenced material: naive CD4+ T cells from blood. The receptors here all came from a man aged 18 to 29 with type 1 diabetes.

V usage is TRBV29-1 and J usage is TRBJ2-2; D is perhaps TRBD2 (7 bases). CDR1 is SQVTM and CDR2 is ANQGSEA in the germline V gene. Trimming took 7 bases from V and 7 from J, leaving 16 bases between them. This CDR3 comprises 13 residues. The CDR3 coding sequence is TGCAGCGCCGGGGGGCAGTTAATCGGGGAGCTGTTTTTT. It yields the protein CSAGGQLIGELFF.

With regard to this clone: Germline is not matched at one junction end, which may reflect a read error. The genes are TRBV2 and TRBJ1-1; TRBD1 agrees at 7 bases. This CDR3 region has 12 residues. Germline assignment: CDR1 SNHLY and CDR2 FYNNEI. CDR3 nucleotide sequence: TGTGCCACGACAGGGTTGAACGCTGAAGCTTTCTTT. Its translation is CATTGLNAEAFF.

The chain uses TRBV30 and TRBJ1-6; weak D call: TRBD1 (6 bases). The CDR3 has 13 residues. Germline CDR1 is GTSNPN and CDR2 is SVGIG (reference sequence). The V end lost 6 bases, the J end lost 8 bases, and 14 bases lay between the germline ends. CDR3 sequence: CACHGTPHSPLHF. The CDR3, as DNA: TGTGCCTGTCATGGGACACCTCATTCACCCCTCCACTTT.

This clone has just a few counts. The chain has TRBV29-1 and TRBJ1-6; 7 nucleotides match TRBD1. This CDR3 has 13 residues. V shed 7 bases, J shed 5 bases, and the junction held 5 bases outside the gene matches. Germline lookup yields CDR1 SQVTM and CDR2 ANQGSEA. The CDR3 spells CSAGTDDNSPLHF. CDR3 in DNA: TGCAGCGCTGGGACAGACGATAATTCACCCCTCCACTTT.

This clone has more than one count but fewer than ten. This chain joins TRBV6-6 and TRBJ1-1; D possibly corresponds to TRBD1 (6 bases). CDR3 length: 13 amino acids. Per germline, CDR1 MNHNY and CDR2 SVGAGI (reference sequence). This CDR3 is CAVGAASLTEAFF. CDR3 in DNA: TGTGCGGTGGGGGCGGCCAGCTTAACTGAAGCTTTCTTT.

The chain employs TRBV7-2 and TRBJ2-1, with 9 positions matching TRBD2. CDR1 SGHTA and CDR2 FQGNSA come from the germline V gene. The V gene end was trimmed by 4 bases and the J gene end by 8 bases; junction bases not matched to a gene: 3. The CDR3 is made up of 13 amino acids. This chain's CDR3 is CASSSGLAYEQFF. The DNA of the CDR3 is TGTGCCAGCAGCTCCGGACTAGCGTATGAGCAGTTCTTC.

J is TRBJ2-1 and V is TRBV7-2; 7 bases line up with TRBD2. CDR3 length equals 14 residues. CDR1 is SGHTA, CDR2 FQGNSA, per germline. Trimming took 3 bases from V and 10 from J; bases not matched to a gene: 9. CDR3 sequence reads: CASSFGGGGREQFF. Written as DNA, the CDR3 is TGTGCCAGCAGCTTCGGTGGGGGAGGGAGGGAGCAGTTCTTC.

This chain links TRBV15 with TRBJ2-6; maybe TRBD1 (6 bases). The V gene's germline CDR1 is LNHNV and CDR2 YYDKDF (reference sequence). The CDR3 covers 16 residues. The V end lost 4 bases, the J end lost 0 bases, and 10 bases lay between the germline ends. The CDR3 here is CATSKGQHSGANVLTF. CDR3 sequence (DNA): TGTGCCACCAGCAAAGGACAGCACTCTGGGGCCAACGTCCTGACTTTC.

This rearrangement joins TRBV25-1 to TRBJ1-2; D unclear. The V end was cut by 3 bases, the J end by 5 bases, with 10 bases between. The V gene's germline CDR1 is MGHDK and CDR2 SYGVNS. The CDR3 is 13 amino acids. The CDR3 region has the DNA TGTGCCAGCAGTGAGACGGGTCGGTATGGCTACACCTTC. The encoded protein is CASSETGRYGYTF.

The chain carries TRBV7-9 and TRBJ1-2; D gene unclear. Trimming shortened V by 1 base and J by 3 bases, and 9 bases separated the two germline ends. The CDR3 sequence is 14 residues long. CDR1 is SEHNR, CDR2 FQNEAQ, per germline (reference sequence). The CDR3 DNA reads TGTGCCAGCAGCTTAGAAGCCCATTACTATGGCTACACCTTC. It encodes CASSLEAHYYGYTF.

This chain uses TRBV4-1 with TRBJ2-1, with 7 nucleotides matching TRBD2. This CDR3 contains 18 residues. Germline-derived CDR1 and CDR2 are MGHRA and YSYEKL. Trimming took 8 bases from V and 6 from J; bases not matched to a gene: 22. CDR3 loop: CASGGNLRERGPFNEQFF. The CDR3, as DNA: TGCGCCAGCGGCGGAAATCTACGGGAGCGGGGACCTTTCAATGAGCAGTTCTTC.

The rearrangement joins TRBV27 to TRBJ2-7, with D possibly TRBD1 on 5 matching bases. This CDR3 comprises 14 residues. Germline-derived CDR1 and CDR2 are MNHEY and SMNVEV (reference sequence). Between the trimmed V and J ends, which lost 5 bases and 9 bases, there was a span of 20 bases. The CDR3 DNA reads TGTGCCAGCAGTCGACAAACCGCAGACAGCTCGCAGTACTTC. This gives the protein CASSRQTADSSQYF.

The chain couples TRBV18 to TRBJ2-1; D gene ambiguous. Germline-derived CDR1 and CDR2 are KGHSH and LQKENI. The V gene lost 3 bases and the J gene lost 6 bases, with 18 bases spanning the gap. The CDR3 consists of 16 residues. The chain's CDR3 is CASSPAALYPSNEQFF. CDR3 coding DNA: TGTGCCAGCTCACCGGCCGCCCTTTATCCTTCCAATGAGCAGTTCTTC. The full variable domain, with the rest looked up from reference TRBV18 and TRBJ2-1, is NAGVMQNPRHLVRRRGQEARLRCSPMKGHSHVYWYRQLPEEGLKFMVYLQKENIIDESGMPKERFSAEFPKEGPSILRIQQVVRGDSAAYFCASSPAALYPSNEQFFGPGTRLTVL.

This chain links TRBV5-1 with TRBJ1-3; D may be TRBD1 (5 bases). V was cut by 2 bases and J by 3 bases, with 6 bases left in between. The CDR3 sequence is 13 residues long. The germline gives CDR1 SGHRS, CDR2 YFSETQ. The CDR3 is CASSFGGGNTIYF. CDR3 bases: TGCGCCAGCAGCTTTGGGGGTGGAAACACCATATATTTT. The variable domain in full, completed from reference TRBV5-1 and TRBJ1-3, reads KAGVTQTPRYLIKTRGQQVTLSCSPISGHRSVSWYQQTPGQGLQFLFEYFSETQRNKGNFPGRFSGRQFSNSRSEMNVSTLELGDSALYLCASSFGGGNTIYFGEGSWLTVV.

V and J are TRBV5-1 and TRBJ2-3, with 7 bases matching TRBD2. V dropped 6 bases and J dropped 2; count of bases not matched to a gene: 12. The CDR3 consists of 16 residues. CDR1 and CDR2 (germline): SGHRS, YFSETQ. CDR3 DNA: TGCGCCAGCACGAACTCGGGGGGACCCGCCACAGATACGCAGTATTTT. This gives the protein CASTNSGGPATDTQYF.

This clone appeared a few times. The CDR3: CASSPWDGTANNEQFF. The CDR3 nucleotides read TGTGCCAGCAGCCCCTGGGACGGGACAGCTAACAATGAGCAGTTCTTC. V is TRBV28 and J is TRBJ2-1; 7 nucleotides match TRBD1. V shed 6 bases, J shed 5 bases, and the junction held 13 bases outside the gene matches. CDR1 and CDR2 from the germline V gene are MDHEN and SYDVKM. The CDR3 covers 16 residues.

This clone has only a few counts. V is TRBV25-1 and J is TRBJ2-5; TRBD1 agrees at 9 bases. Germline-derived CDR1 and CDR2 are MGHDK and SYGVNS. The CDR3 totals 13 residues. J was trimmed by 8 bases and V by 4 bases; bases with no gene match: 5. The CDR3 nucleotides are TGTGCCAGCAGTGTACAGGGGGCCCCAACCCAGTACTTC. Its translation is CASSVQGAPTQYF.

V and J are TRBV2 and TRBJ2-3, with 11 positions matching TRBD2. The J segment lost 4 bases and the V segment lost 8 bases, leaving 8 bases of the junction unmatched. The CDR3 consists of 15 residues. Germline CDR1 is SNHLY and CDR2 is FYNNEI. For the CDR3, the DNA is TGTGCCAGCGGCGAAGCTAGCGGGGGGCCAGATACGCAGTATTTT. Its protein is CASGEASGGPDTQYF. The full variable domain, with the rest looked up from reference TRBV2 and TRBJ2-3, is EPEVTQTPSHQVTQMGQEVILRCVPISNHLYFYWYRQILGQKVEFLVSFYNNEISEKSEIFDDQFSVERPDGSNFTLKIRSTKLEDSAMYFCASGEASGGPDTQYFGPGTRLTVL.

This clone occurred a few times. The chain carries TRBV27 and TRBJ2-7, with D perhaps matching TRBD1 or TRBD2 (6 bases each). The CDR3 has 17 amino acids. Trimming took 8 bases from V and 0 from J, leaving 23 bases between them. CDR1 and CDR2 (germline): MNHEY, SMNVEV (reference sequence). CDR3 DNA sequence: TGTGCCAGCGGGGCCCGGTGGGGGGCGCCACACTCCTACGAGCAGTACTTC. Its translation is CASGARWGAPHSYEQYF.